One sample yielded the 26 T cell receptor beta chains listed below, sequenced in a study of T cell responses to AZD1222 COVID-19 vaccine. Measured with immunoSEQ multiplex PCR; TCRdb has only the in-frame clones, and not every one. The sample carries around 110,000 clones, approximately 83% recorded once. Sequences were derived from peripheral blood, sampled on day 0 of MenACWY control vaccination. The receptors come from an adult in good health.

This chain uses TRBV10-2 with TRBJ1-1; TRBD1 matches 8 bases. V was pared by 4 bases and J by 1 base, with 11 bases of the junction left unmatched. This CDR3 has 17 residues. Germline assignment: CDR1 WSHSY and CDR2 SAAADI. Written as DNA, the CDR3 is TGCGCCAGCAGTGGACCAGACAGGGGAGGGTCGAACACTGAAGCTTTCTTT. Protein product: CASSGPDRGGSNTEAFF.

This clone was detected only once. This chain uses TRBV7-2 with TRBJ2-1, with TRBD2 identical over 8 bases. V trimming: 1 base; J trimming: 4 bases; junction bases outside the gene matches: 6. Germline CDR1 reads SGHTA; CDR2 reads FQGNSA. There are 16 residues in the CDR3. CDR3 sequence reads: CASSLGLAGVYNEQFF. The CDR3 DNA reads as TGTGCCAGCAGCTTAGGCCTAGCGGGCGTTTACAATGAGCAGTTCTTC.

This chain joins TRBV2 and TRBJ1-1; D uncertain. The germline CDR1 and CDR2 sequences are SNHLY and FYNNEI. This CDR3 has 13 residues. Trimming pared 8 bases from V and 1 base from J, leaving 11 bases between. CDR3 sequence (DNA): TGTGCCAGCTTGGTTTGGGGGAACACTGAAGCTTTCTTT. This translates into CASLVWGNTEAFF.

The J gene is TRBJ1-2, the V gene TRBV29-1; tentatively, D is TRBD1 (5 bases). The CDR3 runs 14 residues. V dropped 7 bases and J dropped 6 bases, with 21 bases sitting between them. Per the germline V gene, CDR1 is SQVTM and CDR2 is ANQGSEA. The CDR3 region is CSARAQGREDGYTF. In nucleotides, the CDR3 is TGCAGCGCCCGGGCGCAGGGAAGGGAGGATGGCTACACCTTC.

This clone was counted a few times. The rearrangement joins TRBV6-4 to TRBJ2-5; the D is unclear. Trimming cost V 5 bases and J 5 bases, with 9 bases left between them. Germline-derived CDR1 and CDR2 are MRHNA and SNTAGT. The CDR3 consists of 12 residues. DNA of the CDR3: TGTGCCAGCAGTCCCCCCGGGGAGACCCAGTACTTC. Amino acid sequence: CASSPPGETQYF.

The J gene is TRBJ1-2, the V gene TRBV19, with a possible D match to TRBD1 (5 bases). The V end lost 3 bases, the J end lost 3 bases, and 20 bases lay between the germline ends. The CDR3 has 17 amino acids. The germline V gene encodes CDR1 LNHDA and CDR2 SQIVND (reference sequence). The DNA of the CDR3 is TGTGCCAGTAGTATTACGGGGGTCCCTGGGTCGGACTATGGCTACACCTTC. It specifies CASSITGVPGSDYGYTF.

Many counts were recorded for this clone. The genes are TRBV24-1 and TRBJ2-7, with 7 nucleotides matching TRBD2. V lost 2 bases to trimming and J lost 2 bases; unmatched junction nucleotides: 11. CDR3 size: 17 residues. Germline-derived CDR1 and CDR2 are KGHDR and SFDVKD. For the CDR3, the DNA is TGTGCCACCAGTGATTCACCATGGGGGGGAGCCCCCTACGAGCAGTACTTC. This translates into CATSDSPWGGAPYEQYF.

The V gene is TRBV6-5, the J gene TRBJ1-1; possible D gene TRBD1, 5 bases. CDR1 is MNHEY and CDR2 is SVGAGI in the germline V gene. CDR3 length equals 13 residues. Trimming stripped 4 bases from V and 6 bases from J, with 12 bases between. The CDR3 spells CASSWDLRSEAFF. The CDR3 DNA reads TGTGCCAGCAGTTGGGACCTTAGGTCTGAAGCTTTCTTT.

This chain joins TRBV28 and TRBJ1-5, with a weak D call TRBD1 (5 bases). CDR3 length: 13 residues. CDR1 is MDHEN and CDR2 is SYDVKM in the germline V gene. V lost 8 bases and J 0 bases, leaving 8 bases between the germline ends. CDR3 in DNA: TGTGCCAGCGGGGGATATAGCAATCAGCCCCAGCATTTT. Translating gives CASGGYSNQPQHF.

CDR3 protein: CATSDGNGDEQYF. In DNA form, the CDR3 reads TGTGCCACCAGTGATGGGAATGGAGACGAGCAGTACTTC. This sequence joins TRBV24-1 and TRBJ2-7; D uncertain. Germline loops: CDR1 KGHDR, CDR2 SFDVKD. With 3 bases removed from V and 5 bases from J, the gap between germline ends came to 10 bases. This CDR3 region has 13 residues.

A remark on this clone: This CDR3 is also generated by other DNA sequences in the sample. The V gene is TRBV7-9, the J gene TRBJ2-1, with a possible D match to TRBD2 (7 bases). V was shortened by 3 bases and J by 3 bases, with 9 bases between the two germline ends. The germline gives CDR1 SEHNR, CDR2 FQNEAQ (reference sequence). The CDR3 length is 14 residues. The CDR3 DNA follows: TGTGCCAGCAGCTTGCGGGGGCGCTACAATGAGCAGTTCTTC. Its protein is CASSLRGRYNEQFF.

This clone appeared a few times. The chain recombines TRBV19 with TRBJ2-1; unclear D gene. From germline, CDR1 is LNHDA and CDR2 SQIVND (reference sequence). This CDR3 has 12 amino acids. Trimming took 3 bases from V and 10 from J, leaving 10 bases between them. Here the CDR3 reads CASSMYLEEQFF. The CDR3 DNA reads as TGTGCCAGTAGTATGTATTTGGAGGAGCAGTTCTTC.

The genes are TRBV7-2 and TRBJ1-3; no clear D gene. Germline lookup yields CDR1 SGHTA and CDR2 FQGNSA. CDR3 length: 14 residues. The V gene lost 1 base and the J gene lost 8 bases, with 12 bases spanning the gap. CDR3: CASSLDTPGDTIYF. The DNA for the CDR3 is TGTGCCAGCAGCTTAGACACTCCCGGGGACACCATATATTTT. Looking up the rest from reference TRBV7-2 and TRBJ1-3 gives the full variable domain: GAGVSQSPSNKVTEKGKDVELRCDPISGHTALYWYRQSLGQGLEFLIYFQGNSAPDKSGLPSDRFSAERTGGSVSTLTIQRTQQEDSAVYLCASSLDTPGDTIYFGEGSWLTVV.

The J gene is TRBJ2-7, the V gene TRBV19; D tentatively fits TRBD1 or TRBD2 (5 bases each). Germline lookup yields CDR1 LNHDA and CDR2 SQIVND (reference sequence). This CDR3 comprises 12 residues. The CDR3 nucleotides read TGTGCTACCGGGACCGACGGCTACGAGCAGTACTTC. It encodes CATGTDGYEQYF.

The chain recombines TRBV10-3 with TRBJ1-2, with a possible D match to TRBD1 (6 bases). V lost 8 bases and J 3 bases, leaving 13 bases between the germline ends. CDR3 size: 13 residues. Germline loops: CDR1 ENHRY, CDR2 SYGVKD. The CDR3 reads CAIGAQGHYGYTF. The CDR3 region has the DNA TGTGCCATCGGCGCACAGGGCCACTATGGCTACACCTTC.

The rearrangement links TRBV7-3 to TRBJ2-1; perhaps TRBD2 as D (6 bases). Germline CDR1 is SGHTA and CDR2 is FQGTGA. Deletions cut 5 bases from V and 9 bases from J, with 14 bases between. The CDR3 totals 13 residues. The CDR3 protein is CASSPTSTREQFF. The CDR3 DNA is TGTGCCAGCAGCCCCACTAGCACGCGTGAGCAGTTCTTC.

This clone was seen only a few times. The chain uses TRBV28 and TRBJ2-3, with 9 nucleotides matching TRBD1. Trimming at V came to 5 bases and at J to 1 base, leaving 4 bases not matched to a gene. Per germline, CDR1 MDHEN and CDR2 SYDVKM. The CDR3 sequence is 15 residues long. The DNA for the CDR3 is TGTGCCAGCAGTCCTACAGGGGGCCGCACAGATACGCAGTATTTT. Amino acid sequence: CASSPTGGRTDTQYF. The full variable domain, rest sourced from reference TRBV28 and TRBJ2-3, is DVKVTQSSRYLVKRTGEKVFLECVQDMDHENMFWYRQDPGLGLRLIYFSYDVKMKEKGDIPEGYSVSREKKERFSLILESASTNQTSMYLCASSPTGGRTDTQYFGPGTRLTVL.

This chain connects TRBV6-6 to TRBJ2-5; 14 bases match TRBD2. CDR3 size: 17 residues. Trimming took 5 bases from V and 6 from J; bases not matched to a gene: 11. Germline loops: CDR1 MNHNY, CDR2 SVGAGI (reference sequence). The CDR3 reads CASSRGLAGGGFQTQYF. The CDR3, as DNA: TGTGCCAGCAGTCGCGGACTAGCGGGGGGCGGGTTCCAGACCCAGTACTTC.

The chain is built from TRBV5-6 and TRBJ2-2; D may be TRBD1 (5 bases). The CDR3 is 16 residues long. V was pared by 0 bases and J by 6 bases, with 15 bases between. CDR1 and CDR2 from the germline V gene are SGHDT and YYEEEE. The CDR3 region is CASSLVGRPQAGELFF. The CDR3 region has the DNA TGTGCCAGCAGCTTGGTGGGGCGACCCCAGGCCGGGGAGCTGTTTTTT. The full variable domain, rest sourced from reference TRBV5-6 and TRBJ2-2, is DAGVTQSPTHLIKTRGQQVTLRCSPKSGHDTVSWYQQALGQGPQFIFQYYEEEERQRGNFPDRFSGHQFPNYSSELNVNALLLGDSALYLCASSLVGRPQAGELFFGEGSRLTVL.

This clone showed up just once. The CDR3 DNA is TGCGCCAGCAGCCCGATTGACGGGCAAGATACGCAGTATTTT. It translates to CASSPIDGQDTQYF. The chain carries TRBV5-1 and TRBJ2-3; D ambiguous. Per germline, CDR1 SGHRS and CDR2 YFSETQ. V shed 4 bases and J shed 5 bases, with 14 bases lying between them. The length of the CDR3 is 14 residues.

This clone was observed once. This chain connects TRBV29-1 to TRBJ2-5; perhaps TRBD1 as D (5 bases). Germline CDR1 reads SQVTM; CDR2 reads ANQGSEA. V dropped 3 bases and J dropped 1 base, with 12 bases sitting between them. This CDR3 contains 14 residues. The CDR3 is CSVDSRATQETQYF. The DNA for the CDR3 is TGCAGCGTTGATTCCAGGGCGACCCAAGAGACCCAGTACTTC.

This clone was counted a single time. The gene calls are TRBV7-9 and TRBJ2-3; TRBD2 aligns across 13 bases. The J segment lost 5 bases and the V segment lost 0 bases, leaving 8 bases of the junction unmatched. Germline-derived CDR1 and CDR2 are SEHNR and FQNEAQ (reference sequence). The CDR3 runs to 18 residues. The CDR3 nucleotides are TGTGCCAGCAGCTTAGCTACCACTAGCGGGGGGGCACAAGATACGCAGTATTTT. It specifies CASSLATTSGGAQDTQYF.

The gene calls are TRBV20-1 and TRBJ2-1; no firm D call. The V end lost 5 bases, the J end lost 9 bases, and 8 bases lay between the germline ends. The length of the CDR3 is 10 residues. Germline loops: CDR1 DFQATT, CDR2 SNEGSKA (reference sequence). DNA of the CDR3: TGCAGTGCTCCGGAGCGTGAGCAGTTCTTC. It codes for CSAPEREQFF.

V gene TRBV9 combines with J gene TRBJ2-3; D may correspond to TRBD1 or TRBD2 (5 bases each). Per the germline V gene, CDR1 is SGDLS and CDR2 is YYNGEE. Trimming cost V 1 base and J 2 bases, with 11 bases left between them. The CDR3 extends over 15 amino acids. CDR3 protein: CASSVFEGSTDTQYF. The CDR3 DNA is TGTGCCAGCAGCGTATTCGAGGGGTCCACAGATACGCAGTATTTT.

The chain joins TRBV6-4 to TRBJ2-3; 11 bases are shared with TRBD2. This CDR3 has 16 amino acids. Germline CDR1 and CDR2: MRHNA and SNTAGT. V lost 5 bases, J lost 2 bases, and 6 bases stayed unmatched. CDR3 residues: CASSKSSGGPTDTQYF. CDR3 nucleotide sequence: TGTGCCAGCAGTAAATCTAGCGGGGGGCCCACAGATACGCAGTATTTT.

In DNA form, the CDR3 reads TGCGCCAGCAGCGAAGGTTCCCTAGGGGACACTGAAGCTTTCTTT. This encodes CASSEGSLGDTEAFF. The rearrangement uses TRBV4-3 and TRBJ1-1; D is possibly TRBD1 (5 bases). This CDR3 spans 15 amino acids. Germline CDR1 and CDR2: LGHNA and YSLEER. With 5 bases removed from V and 3 bases from J, the gap between germline ends came to 16 bases.